The clone carrying this T cell receptor beta chain appeared many times. The sample is drawn from a study of T-cell reconstitution after alpha-beta-depleted transplantation in children. The length of the CDR3 is 13 residues. V lost 1 base and J 8 bases, leaving 11 bases between the germline ends. The TCRbeta library was prepared with unique molecular identifiers. TCRdb analysed the PCR reads with MiXCR anew, one entry per CDR3 protein. The repertoire holds more than 250,000 distinct CDR3 sequences, with 9.9% as singletons. V and J are TRBV12-3 or TRBV12-4 and TRBJ2-5; D gene unclear. The TCR sequence derives from a human donor who donated a stem cell graft to a child with SCID. Sequenced here: PBMCs from the stem cell graft donor, sampled from the stem cell graft. In DNA form, the CDR3 reads TGTGCCAGCAGTTTAGGTCCGGTCGGTACCCAGTACTTC. It is translated as CASSLGPVGTQYF.